Below are 14 T cell receptor beta chains sequenced from a single sample in a study of shared clonotypes between healthy human individuals. The table came from immunoSEQ multiplex PCR; TCRdb's copy has only in-frame clones and leaves some out. In the table there are some 630,000 clones, roughly 96% of which are singletons. Naive CD8 cells lacked CD45RO, underwent positive selection for CCR7 and left out terminally differentiated effector memory CD45RA+ cells. Input material: naive CD8+ T cells sorted from blood. These TCRs come from a woman aged 30 to 39 in good health.

The chain is built from TRBV4-2 and TRBJ2-5, with D hard to call. Matching the DNA end better, TRBJ2-7 makes the J call doubtful. The CDR3 is 13 residues long. CDR1 and CDR2 from the germline V gene are LGHNA and YNFKEQ. The chain's CDR3 is CASSQEVLSEQYF. The CDR3 nucleotides are TGTGCCAGCAGCCAAGAAGTCTTGTCCGAGCAGTACTTC.

The rearrangement links TRBV5-4 to TRBJ2-1; D call uncertain. The ends were cut back, 5 bases at V and 2 bases at J, with 5 bases in the middle. This CDR3 has 12 amino acids. Germline assignment: CDR1 SGHNT and CDR2 YYREEE (reference sequence). The CDR3 here is CASRSAYNEQFF. In DNA, the CDR3 is TGTGCCAGCAGATCAGCCTACAATGAGCAGTTCTTC.

The sample holds one count of this clone. The chain employs TRBV28 and TRBJ2-7, with no clear D. The CDR3 is made up of 15 amino acids. V lost 3 bases to trimming and J lost 1 base, with 13 bases between them. Germline V gives CDR1 MDHEN, CDR2 SYDVKM. The CDR3 nucleotides are TGTGCCAGCAGTTTGACACCTTTGGGGTCCTACGAGCAGTACTTC. It encodes CASSLTPLGSYEQYF.

The rearrangement joins TRBV14 to TRBJ2-7, with 10 bases matching TRBD2. The CDR3 length is 17 residues. CDR1 and CDR2 from the germline V gene are SGHDN and FVKESK. Trimming took 5 bases from V and 0 from J; bases not matched to a gene: 10. The CDR3 DNA is TGTGCCAGCAGCTCAGCGGGAGGGCCTCTCGTCTCCTACGAGCAGTACTTC. Translating gives CASSSAGGPLVSYEQYF.

This chain uses TRBV4-1 with TRBJ2-2; D uncertain. The CDR3 totals 15 residues. Germline V gene sequence: CDR1 MGHRA, CDR2 YSYEKL. Trimming pared 1 base from V and 0 bases from J, leaving 6 bases between. CDR3 in DNA: TGCGCCAGCAGCCAAGGGCCTTCGAACACCGGGGAGCTGTTTTTT. Its protein product is CASSQGPSNTGELFF.

The chain uses TRBV6-1 and TRBJ1-1; D gene uncertain. Trimming cost V 8 bases and J 0 bases, with 13 bases left between them. This CDR3 spans 14 amino acids. Per the germline V gene, CDR1 is MNHNS and CDR2 is SASEGT. The CDR3 DNA sequence: TGTGCCAGCGGCTTTTCCAGCCTGAACACTGAAGCTTTCTTT. As protein: CASGFSSLNTEAFF.

The V and J genes are TRBV6-5 and TRBJ2-3; maybe TRBD2 (5 bases). CDR1 and CDR2 from the germline V gene are MNHEY and SVGAGI. V was pared by 6 bases and J by 0 bases, with 10 bases between. This CDR3 contains 14 residues. CDR3 region: CASSSGSSTDTQYF. The DNA for the CDR3 is TGTGCCAGCAGCAGCGGTTCCAGCACAGATACGCAGTATTTT.

The chain joins TRBV9 to TRBJ1-1; no clear D. Looked up from germline, CDR1 is SGDLS and CDR2 is YYNGEE. The CDR3 is made up of 14 amino acids. The V end was cut by 0 bases, the J end by 2 bases, with 8 bases between. The DNA of the CDR3 is TGTGCCAGCAGCGTAGCCCTTCTAAACACTGAAGCTTTCTTT. This encodes CASSVALLNTEAFF.

V is TRBV19 and J is TRBJ2-2; D unclear. V was shortened by 5 bases and J by 3 bases, with 7 bases between the two germline ends. The CDR3 is 13 amino acids. CDR1 LNHDA and CDR2 SQIVND come from the germline V gene (reference sequence). This CDR3 is CASSVDHTGELFF. In DNA form, the CDR3 reads TGTGCCAGTAGTGTGGATCACACCGGGGAGCTGTTTTTT.

This chain uses TRBV7-9 with TRBJ2-1, with D tentatively TRBD2 (6 bases). The CDR3 covers 13 residues. CDR1 and CDR2 from the germline V gene are SEHNR and FQNEAQ (reference sequence). V was cut by 5 bases and J by 8 bases, with 13 bases left in between. The CDR3 bases are TGTGCCAGCAGCCCAATGGGGGGATATGAGCAGTTCTTC. It translates to CASSPMGGYEQFF.

This clone occurred once. The chain is built from TRBV6-1 and TRBJ2-5; tentative D call: TRBD2 (5 bases). The CDR3 has 15 residues. Trimming shortened V by 2 bases and J by 2 bases, and 12 bases separated the two germline ends. CDR1 and CDR2 (germline): MNHNS, SASEGT. Here the CDR3 reads CASSEFLADQETQYF. CDR3 bases: TGTGCCAGCAGTGAATTCCTAGCAGATCAAGAGACCCAGTACTTC.

The chain combines TRBV15 with TRBJ2-1; tentative D call: TRBD1 (5 bases). The CDR3 covers 13 residues. Germline values: CDR1 LNHNV, CDR2 YYDKDF (reference sequence). Trimming pared 3 bases from V and 8 bases from J, leaving 11 bases between. For the CDR3, the DNA is TGTGCCACCAGCAGGGGGCCTTCTGATGAGCAGTTCTTC. It encodes CATSRGPSDEQFF.

This rearrangement joins TRBV6-6 to TRBJ2-7, with D possibly matching TRBD2 (5 bases). V was trimmed by 11 bases and J by 2 bases, leaving 16 bases between them. The germline V gene encodes CDR1 MNHNY and CDR2 SVGAGI (reference sequence). The CDR3 length is 13 residues. The CDR3 coding sequence is TGTGCCTGTCGTGCGGGCAGGACCTACGAGCAGTACTTC. It translates to CACRAGRTYEQYF.

V gene TRBV6-1 combines with J gene TRBJ2-7; TRBD2 matches at 7 bases. CDR1 is MNHNS, CDR2 SASEGT, per germline. The length of the CDR3 is 17 residues. V lost 2 bases, J lost 4 bases, and 14 bases stayed unmatched. Written as DNA, the CDR3 is TGTGCCAGCAGTGAATCCCCCTCGACTAGCAGGGCTTACGAGCAGTACTTC. Encoded protein: CASSESPSTSRAYEQYF.